These T cell receptor beta chains were read from a single sample in a study of naive and memory T cell subsets. TCRdb redid the calling of the 5' RACE reads with MiXCR, one entry per CDR3 protein. The sample carries approximately 49,000 distinct CDR3 sequences, roughly 4.7% recorded once. The source of these receptors is a female donor in good health. CDR3s include the opening cysteine and the closing phenylalanine or tryptophan. Each record gives: D gene, J gene, clone size, CDR3 length, V gene, CDR3 protein, CDR3 DNA. A D gene is named only where the DNA matches it firmly. Clone sizes are given selectively: once, few, many, or a class where the clone is expanded.

D gene: TRBD2
J gene: TRBJ2-1
clone size: few
CDR3 length: 16
V gene: TRBV6-5
CDR3 protein: CASSSPSGSPLNEQFF
CDR3 DNA: TGTGCCAGCAGTTCCCCTAGCGGGAGCCCCCTCAATGAGCAGTTCTTC

D gene: TRBD1
J gene: TRBJ2-7
clone size: few
CDR3 length: 15
V gene: TRBV6-2/TRBV6-3
CDR3 protein: CASSTSGTGGNEQYF
CDR3 DNA: TGTGCCAGCAGTACCTCCGGGACAGGGGGAAACGAGCAGTACTTC

D gene: NA
J gene: TRBJ2-5
clone size: many
CDR3 length: 15
V gene: TRBV3-1
CDR3 protein: CASSQGPGAQETQYF
CDR3 DNA: TGTGCCAGCAGCCAAGGTCCAGGGGCCCAAGAGACCCAGTACTTC

D gene: TRBD2
J gene: TRBJ2-7
clone size: many
CDR3 length: 14
V gene: TRBV20-1
CDR3 protein: CSAMGQREREEQYF
CDR3 DNA: TGCAGTGCTATGGGCCAGCGGGAAAGAGAAGAGCAGTACTTC

D gene: NA
J gene: TRBJ2-7
clone size: many
CDR3 length: 13
V gene: TRBV9
CDR3 protein: CASSRGRSYEQYF
CDR3 DNA: TGTGCCAGCAGTAGGGGCCGGAGCTACGAGCAGTACTTC

D gene: NA
J gene: TRBJ2-1
clone size: many
CDR3 length: 19
V gene: TRBV7-2
CDR3 protein: CASSLKGPGLSVWVGEQFF
CDR3 DNA: TGTGCCAGCAGCCTAAAGGGACCGGGACTTAGTGTTTGGGTGGGTGAGCAGTTCTTC

D gene: NA
J gene: TRBJ2-1
clone size: many
CDR3 length: 16
V gene: TRBV25-1
CDR3 protein: CASSGPGGKTYNEQFF
CDR3 DNA: TGTGCCAGCAGTGGGCCTGGAGGGAAAACCTACAATGAGCAGTTCTTC

D gene: TRBD2
J gene: TRBJ2-1
clone size: many
CDR3 length: 13
V gene: TRBV20-1
CDR3 protein: CSALAGGLGEQFF
CDR3 DNA: TGCAGTGCTCTAGCGGGAGGGCTGGGTGAGCAGTTCTTC

D gene: NA
J gene: TRBJ2-7
clone size: many
CDR3 length: 13
V gene: TRBV20-1
CDR3 protein: CSARETGAPGQYF
CDR3 DNA: TGCAGTGCTAGAGAAACGGGGGCGCCCGGGCAGTACTTC

D gene: TRBD1
J gene: TRBJ1-2
clone size: few
CDR3 length: 13
V gene: TRBV5-1
CDR3 protein: CASSATGGYGDTF
CDR3 DNA: TGCGCCAGCAGCGCAACAGGGGGATATGGCGACACCTTC

D gene: NA
J gene: TRBJ2-3
clone size: many
CDR3 length: 14
V gene: TRBV12-3/TRBV12-4
CDR3 protein: CASSPRDSTDTQYF
CDR3 DNA: TGTGCCAGCAGTCCTCGGGACAGCACAGATACGCAGTATTTT

D gene: NA
J gene: TRBJ2-1
clone size: many
CDR3 length: 14
V gene: TRBV7-9
CDR3 protein: CASSPPRAPSEQFF
CDR3 DNA: TGTGCCAGCAGCCCCCCGAGGGCGCCGAGTGAGCAGTTCTTC

D gene: NA
J gene: TRBJ2-3
clone size: many
CDR3 length: 14
V gene: TRBV10-3
CDR3 protein: CAISEQLTTDTQYF
CDR3 DNA: TGTGCCATCAGTGAACAATTGACCACAGATACGCAGTATTTT

D gene: NA
J gene: TRBJ2-1
clone size: many
CDR3 length: 13
V gene: TRBV9
CDR3 protein: CASSVDHRPKQFF
CDR3 DNA: TGTGCCAGCAGCGTAGACCACAGACCAAAGCAGTTCTTC

D gene: TRBD2
J gene: TRBJ2-7
clone size: many
CDR3 length: 17
V gene: TRBV6-6
CDR3 protein: CASSYSGPAGGVYEQYF
CDR3 DNA: TGTGCCAGCAGTTACTCAGGGCCAGCGGGAGGGGTTTACGAGCAGTACTTC

D gene: NA
J gene: TRBJ1-5
clone size: many
CDR3 length: 14
V gene: TRBV28
CDR3 protein: CASSLLGNNQPQHF
CDR3 DNA: TGTGCCAGCAGTTTACTGGGGAACAATCAGCCCCAGCATTTT

D gene: NA
J gene: TRBJ2-3
clone size: many
CDR3 length: 13
V gene: TRBV28
CDR3 protein: CASSFQGRYTQYF
CDR3 DNA: TGTGCCAGCAGTTTCCAGGGGAGGTATACGCAGTATTTT

D gene: NA
J gene: TRBJ1-2
clone size: few
CDR3 length: 16
V gene: TRBV19
CDR3 protein: CASSRIGDLGSDGYTF
CDR3 DNA: TGTGCCAGTAGTAGGATTGGGGACTTAGGCTCGGATGGCTACACCTTC

D gene: NA
J gene: TRBJ1-2
clone size: many
CDR3 length: 11
V gene: TRBV10-3
CDR3 protein: CAISEAAGYTF
CDR3 DNA: TGTGCCATCAGTGAAGCCGCTGGCTACACCTTC

D gene: TRBD2
J gene: TRBJ2-7
clone size: many
CDR3 length: 17
V gene: TRBV5-6
CDR3 protein: CASSLGGRGWSSYEQYF
CDR3 DNA: TGTGCCAGCAGCTTGGGCGGGAGAGGCTGGAGCTCCTACGAGCAGTACTTC

D gene: NA
J gene: TRBJ2-7
clone size: many
CDR3 length: 15
V gene: TRBV21-1
CDR3 protein: CASSKVRTGDHEQYF
CDR3 DNA: TGTGCCAGCAGCAAAGTCAGGACAGGGGACCACGAGCAGTACTTC

D gene: TRBD2
J gene: TRBJ2-1
clone size: few
CDR3 length: 17
V gene: TRBV6-1
CDR3 protein: CASSYNGLAGTYNEQFF
CDR3 DNA: TGTGCCAGCAGCTACAATGGACTAGCGGGAACCTACAATGAGCAGTTCTTC

D gene: NA
J gene: TRBJ2-1
clone size: many
CDR3 length: 14
V gene: TRBV18
CDR3 protein: CASSPDLNNNEQFF
CDR3 DNA: TGTGCCAGCTCACCCGACCTCAACAACAATGAGCAGTTCTTC

D gene: NA
J gene: TRBJ2-1
clone size: many
CDR3 length: 12
V gene: TRBV5-1
CDR3 protein: CASRLTNNEQFF
CDR3 DNA: TGCGCCAGCAGATTAACCAACAATGAGCAGTTCTTC

D gene: NA
J gene: TRBJ1-5
clone size: many
CDR3 length: 14
V gene: TRBV7-9
CDR3 protein: CASSPGGTSEPQHF
CDR3 DNA: TGTGCCAGCAGCCCCGGAGGTACAAGTGAGCCCCAGCATTTT

D gene: NA
J gene: TRBJ2-6
clone size: many
CDR3 length: 15
V gene: TRBV29-1
CDR3 protein: CSVWGASSGANVLTF
CDR3 DNA: TGCAGCGTATGGGGGGCGTCCTCTGGGGCCAACGTCCTGACTTTC

D gene: TRBD1
J gene: TRBJ1-5
clone size: many
CDR3 length: 16
V gene: TRBV10-3
CDR3 protein: CAISTDGQGLFEPQHF
CDR3 DNA: TGTGCCATCAGTACAGACGGACAGGGCCTTTTTGAGCCCCAGCATTTT

D gene: NA
J gene: TRBJ2-7
clone size: NA
CDR3 length: 14
V gene: TRBV14
CDR3 protein: CASSPGLRSYEQYF
CDR3 DNA: TGTGCCAGCAGCCCCGGACTACGCTCCTACGAGCAGTACTTC

D gene: TRBD1
J gene: TRBJ1-2
clone size: many
CDR3 length: 14
V gene: TRBV4-2
CDR3 protein: CASSQETGAHGYTF
CDR3 DNA: TGTGCCAGCAGCCAAGAGACAGGGGCCCATGGCTACACCTTC

D gene: NA
J gene: TRBJ2-2
clone size: many
CDR3 length: 13
V gene: TRBV6-4
CDR3 protein: CASSEEGFGELFF
CDR3 DNA: TGTGCCAGCAGTGAAGAGGGGTTCGGGGAGCTGTTTTTT